The clone carrying this T cell receptor beta chain was seen more than once but under ten times. Its antigen is not identified. Naive, central memory, regulatory and stem cell-like memory cells within the CD4+ compartment were sorted using CD45RO/CCR7/CD25/CD127/CD95/CD27. Expressed TCRB transcripts were sequenced because the entire RNA isolate underwent reverse transcription. TCRdb's table, derived via immunoSEQ multiplex PCR, lists solely in-frame clones and lacks some. In the table there are 350,000 to 450,000 clones, more than 13% of which are singletons. This sample is part of a study of beta chain features in type 1 diabetes. Study results and limitations: cDNA sequencing could over-represent cells with high TCR expression. The question of HLA type influencing TCRB rearrangement was one that remained unresolved here.

The CDR3 covers 15 residues. CDR1 is MDHEN and CDR2 is SYDVKM in the germline V gene. V lost 7 bases and J 3 bases, leaving 16 bases between the germline ends. The source of this sequence is a woman aged 18 to 35 in good health. The chain has TRBV28 and TRBJ1-5; D is possibly TRBD1 (6 bases). Sequenced: naive CD4+ T cells from blood. CDR3 DNA: TGTGCCAGCACCCCCACGGACAGTGACAATCAGCCCCAGCATTTT. This encodes CASTPTDSDNQPQHF.